This TCR beta chain was identified during a study of shared clonotypes between healthy human individuals. As regards this clone: Its antigen is currently unknown.

CDR3 length: 14 residues. The V and J ends lost 0 bases and 6 bases respectively, with 11 bases between them. Germline assignment: CDR1 SGDLS and CDR2 YYNGEE. Whole-study findings and limits: The naive CD4 repertoires of a handful of donors were compared, and roughly 5.1% of clonotypes were shared.

The repertoire was sequenced with immunoSEQ multiplex PCR; TCRdb's copy has only in-frame clones and lacks some. The data contain roughly 2.5 million clones, roughly nine tenths of them singletons. The chain combines TRBV9 with TRBJ2-3; TRBD2 is a possible D gene (6 bases). Sequencing was carried out using naive CD4+ T cells sorted from blood. As to subset: CD45RA+ positively selected. The sequence was collected from a young man in good health. The CDR3 loop reads CASSVASGLDTQYF. CDR3 DNA sequence: TGTGCCAGCAGCGTAGCTTCGGGACTCGATACGCAGTATTTT. Combining the CDR3 with reference TRBV9 and TRBJ2-3 gives the whole variable domain DSGVTQTPKHLITATGQRVTLRCSPRSGDLSVYWYQQSLDQGLQFLIQYYNGEERAKGNILERFSAQQFPDLHSELNLSSLELGDSALYFCASSVASGLDTQYFGPGTRLTVL.